This T cell receptor beta chain was profiled in a study of cytomegalovirus exposure and HLA in healthy donors. Study findings and constraints: Published work reported that the classifier diagnosed cytomegalovirus status with high specificity and sensitivity.

V gave up 3 bases and J gave up 9 bases; unmatched junction bases: 17. The CDR3 is made up of 17 amino acids. The germline CDR1 and CDR2 sequences are MGHRA and YSYEKL. PCR was performed using 60 Vbeta and 13 Jbeta primers. Original processing notes: An analysis that came later counted some 80 million unique TCR beta chains, roughly 11 million shared. Profiling relied on immunoSEQ multiplex PCR, and the TCRdb table lists in-frame clones only, not all of them. D and trimming come from the DNA, and the V and J calls and clone size come from that table. The data contain over 150,000 clones, roughly 75% of them seen just once; the ten biggest clones take up over 1.3%. Of note for this clone: Its antigen is not identified.

This sequence joins TRBV4-1 and TRBJ2-7; 10 positions agree with TRBD1. Specimen: PBMCs. The clonotype was recovered from a man between 18 and 35 years old in good health and CMV-seronegative. For the CDR3, the DNA is TGCGCCAGCAGCCAGAGACCCCTGGACAGGGGGTCTCCAGGGCAGTACTTC. This sequence encodes CASSQRPLDRGSPGQYF.